This passage covers 21 T cell receptor beta chains from one sample sequenced in a study of T-cell reconstitution after alpha-beta-depleted transplantation in children. Preparing the TCRbeta library involved the use of unique molecular identifiers. Using its own MiXCR run on the PCR reads, TCRdb lists one record per CDR3 protein. The sample shows fewer than 1 million distinct CDR3 sequences, 16% of them seen only once. Source: PBMCs, mostly from graft donor cells, taken 360 days after TCRalphabeta/CD19-depleted stem cell transplant. Receptors were obtained from a male patient under 18 who had a stem cell transplant for acute lymphoblastic leukemia, so the T cells may come from the graft donor.

The chain carries TRBV4-2 and TRBJ1-5; the D is unclear. Trimming removed 1 base at V and 6 bases at J, with 13 bases between. CDR3 size: 15 residues. The germline gives CDR1 LGHNA, CDR2 YNFKEQ. CDR3: CASSQGWGLGQPQHF. DNA of the CDR3: TGTGCCAGCAGCCAAGGTTGGGGTTTGGGTCAGCCCCAGCATTTT.

This clonotype is labeled medium-sized. This chain uses TRBV6-5 with TRBJ2-7, with unresolved D. Germline CDR1 is MNHEY and CDR2 is SVGAGI. The CDR3 is made up of 14 amino acids. Trimming pared 2 bases from V and 0 bases from J, leaving 8 bases between. CDR3 amino acids: CASSYAVGSYEQYF. DNA for the CDR3: TGTGCCAGCAGTTACGCGGTAGGCTCCTACGAGCAGTACTTC.

The V gene is TRBV4-1, the J gene TRBJ2-1; the match to TRBD2 covers 9 bases. The V gene end was trimmed by 5 bases and the J gene end by 9 bases; junction bases not matched to a gene: 17. The germline V gene encodes CDR1 MGHRA and CDR2 YSYEKL. The length of the CDR3 is 17 residues. The chain's CDR3 is CASSKRVGLASPGEQFF. In DNA, the CDR3 is TGCGCCAGCAGCAAAAGGGTGGGACTAGCCTCCCCTGGTGAGCAGTTCTTC.

A few counts support this clonotype. The gene calls are TRBV24-1 and TRBJ2-3; 11 bases map to TRBD2. Trimming took 9 bases from V and 3 from J; bases not matched to a gene: 22. The CDR3 is 20 residues long. Germline V gene lookup returns CDR1 KGHDR and CDR2 SFDVKD. CDR3 sequence (DNA): TGTGCCACCCAACCCGGGAGGTATGAGACTAGCGGGAAAAGGACAGATACGCAGTATTTT. The encoded protein is CATQPGRYETSGKRTDTQYF.

This clonotype turned up a few times. The chain uses TRBV20-1 and TRBJ1-2; 10 nucleotides align to TRBD1. The CDR3 loop spans 15 amino acids. Germline CDR1 DFQATT, CDR2 SNEGSKA (reference sequence). With 4 bases clipped from V and 5 bases from J, the junction kept 10 bases outside the gene matches. The DNA for the CDR3 is TGCAGTGCTACCATGATGGGACAGGGGACGTATGGCTACACCTTC. Its protein is CSATMMGQGTYGYTF.

CDR3 nucleotides: TGCGCCAGCAGCGGTCAACTAGGAAATACGCAGTATTTT. This gives the protein CASSGQLGNTQYF. This chain links TRBV5-1 with TRBJ2-3, with D possibly matching TRBD2 (5 bases). Germline V CDR1 and CDR2: SGHRS, YFSETQ. Trimming pared 4 bases from V and 7 bases from J, leaving 13 bases between. The CDR3 loop spans 13 amino acids.

The CDR3 protein is CASSLSGTAGYGYTF. The CDR3 DNA follows: TGCGCCAGCAGCCTATCCGGGACAGCGGGATATGGCTACACCTTC. The chain is built from TRBV5-1 and TRBJ1-2; 7 bases align to TRBD1. In germline, CDR1 is SGHRS, CDR2 YFSETQ. After removal of 4 bases from V and 5 bases from J, the junction contained 11 bases not matched to a gene. The CDR3 runs 15 residues. Variable domain in full (rest from reference TRBV5-1 and TRBJ1-2): KAGVTQTPRYLIKTRGQQVTLSCSPISGHRSVSWYQQTPGQGLQFLFEYFSETQRNKGNFPGRFSGRQFSNSRSEMNVSTLELGDSALYLCASSLSGTAGYGYTFGSGTRLTVV.

This clonotype was observed a handful of times. The chain is built from TRBV23-1 and TRBJ2-7; 13 bases are a match to TRBD2. TRBV23-1 is reported as an ORF; its role is uncertain. Germline trimming cut 3 bases from V and 1 base from J; bases unmatched to any gene: 9. This CDR3 comprises 18 residues. CDR3 in DNA: TGCGCCAGCAGTCAGCAATTTAGGACTAGCGGGAGTTCCTACGAGCAGTACTTC. Amino acid sequence: CASSQQFRTSGSSYEQYF.

A few counts support this clonotype. The V gene is TRBV20-1, the J gene TRBJ1-6; the D gene is possibly TRBD1 (5 bases). Trimming took off 0 bases at V and 6 bases at J, with 15 bases between the two ends. The CDR3 consists of 16 residues. The germline gives CDR1 DFQATT, CDR2 SNEGSKA (reference sequence). The CDR3 DNA is TGCAGTGCTAGAGATGGGGGAGGGACGAGTAATTCACCCCTCCACTTT. Encoded protein: CSARDGGGTSNSPLHF.

This clonotype was picked up one time. The chain combines TRBV11-1 with TRBJ2-6; 11 bases line up with TRBD2. CDR1 and CDR2 (germline): SGHAT, FQDESV (reference sequence). This CDR3 comprises 18 residues. V shed 4 bases, J shed 0 bases, and the junction held 5 bases outside the gene matches. For the CDR3, the DNA is TGTGCCAGCAGCTCGACTAGCGGGGATGTCTCTGGGGCCAACGTCCTGACTTTC. Its protein product is CASSSTSGDVSGANVLTF.

There are many counts of this clonotype. The chain couples TRBV12-3 or TRBV12-4 to TRBJ1-1, with D possibly being TRBD1 (5 bases). This CDR3 has 14 amino acids. Trimming stripped 7 bases from V and 11 bases from J, with 23 bases between. In DNA form, the CDR3 reads TGTGCCAGCACCAATCCTCCATCGACAGTGACGGCTTTCTTT. Amino acid sequence: CASTNPPSTVTAFF.

The V and J genes are TRBV7-6 and TRBJ2-1; 10 bases are shared with TRBD2. The V gene's germline CDR1 is SGHVS and CDR2 FNYEAQ. J lost 15 bases, V lost 3 bases, and 8 bases had no gene match. The CDR3 has 13 amino acids. CDR3 DNA sequence: TGTGCCAGCAGCTTCACTAGCGGGATGGTGTTGTTCTTC. This encodes CASSFTSGMVLFF.

The rearrangement uses TRBV5-1 and TRBJ2-7; TRBD1 agrees at 9 bases. The CDR3 is 15 residues long. CDR1 is SGHRS and CDR2 is YFSETQ in the germline V gene. J was trimmed by 12 bases and V by 4 bases; bases with no gene match: 17. The CDR3 nucleotides are TGCGCCAGCAGCCCGGGGACAGGGACAAGCCGGGGCCGGTACTTC. Protein product: CASSPGTGTSRGRYF.

This chain links TRBV2 with TRBJ2-3; D gene unclear. This CDR3 region has 16 residues. Trimming stripped 6 bases from V and 4 bases from J, with 20 bases between. Germline CDR1 and CDR2: SNHLY and FYNNEI. The CDR3 nucleotides read TGTGCCAGCAGGCGCAGGTCCCACGAGGTCGCAGATACGCAGTATTTT. It codes for CASRRRSHEVADTQYF.

This clonotype came up a few times. In DNA form, the CDR3 reads TGTGCCAGCAGCTTGGACAGGGTGGTCACAGATACGCAGTATTTT. Amino acid sequence: CASSLDRVVTDTQYF. The chain couples TRBV5-5 to TRBJ2-3; TRBD1 is a possible D gene (6 bases). Per the germline V gene, CDR1 is SGHKS and CDR2 is YYEKEE (reference sequence). This CDR3 has 15 amino acids. V lost 0 bases and J 2 bases, leaving 10 bases between the germline ends. Full variable domain (outside the CDR3, taken from reference TRBV5-5 and TRBJ2-3): DAGVTQSPTHLIKTRGQQVTLRCSPISGHKSVSWYQQVLGQGPQFIFQYYEKEERGRGNFPDRFSARQFPNYSSELNVNALLLGDSALYLCASSLDRVVTDTQYFGPGTRLTVL.

This clonotype was counted only a few times. The chain has TRBV7-9 and TRBJ2-1, with a possible D match to TRBD2 (5 bases). CDR1 SEHNR and CDR2 FQNEAQ come from the germline V gene (reference sequence). V was pared by 2 bases and J by 6 bases, with 17 bases between. The CDR3 is 16 residues long. Here the CDR3 DNA reads TGTGCCAGCAGCTTAAAGAGGGTAAGGCGGCGCAATGAGCAGTTCTTC. Translation gives CASSLKRVRRRNEQFF.

This clonotype appeared many times. This chain connects TRBV10-1 to TRBJ2-5, with a weak D call TRBD2 (5 bases). V was cut by 0 bases and J by 5 bases, with 10 bases left in between. The CDR3 spans 14 residues. Per germline, CDR1 WNHNN and CDR2 SYGVQD (reference sequence). The CDR3 reads CASSESSGKETQYF. The CDR3 nucleotides read TGCGCCAGCAGTGAGTCGTCCGGGAAGGAGACCCAGTACTTC.

This clonotype was picked up a small number of times. The V gene is TRBV14, the J gene TRBJ2-1; D is ambiguous. Trimming took 0 bases from V and 0 from J, leaving 12 bases between them. Per germline, CDR1 SGHDN and CDR2 FVKESK. The CDR3 sequence is 17 residues long. CDR3 loop: CASSQDWSFSSYNEQFF. The CDR3, as DNA: TGTGCCAGCAGCCAAGATTGGAGTTTCAGCTCCTACAATGAGCAGTTCTTC.

This clonotype was seen at least ten times. The chain has TRBV7-3 and TRBJ2-2; perhaps D is TRBD1 or TRBD2 (8 bases each). V lost 10 bases to trimming and J lost 0 bases, with 18 bases between them. This CDR3 has 16 amino acids. In germline, CDR1 is SGHTA, CDR2 FQGTGA. The CDR3 loop reads CATLTGGLANTGELFF. CDR3 bases: TGTGCCACCCTTACAGGGGGACTAGCGAACACCGGGGAGCTGTTTTTT.

The chain links TRBV4-2 to TRBJ2-6; 8 nucleotides match TRBD2. J gave up 4 bases and V 0 bases, and 11 bases lay outside the gene matches. In germline, CDR1 is LGHNA, CDR2 YNFKEQ. The CDR3 is 19 amino acids. DNA for the CDR3: TGTGCCAGCAGCCAAGAGACTAGCGTCTACTTTGGAGGGGCCAACGTCCTGACTTTC. This encodes CASSQETSVYFGGANVLTF.

This clonotype has more than one count but fewer than ten. V usage is TRBV7-9 and J usage is TRBJ2-7, with TRBD2 matching 8 bases. CDR3 size: 12 residues. Germline CDR1 SEHNR, CDR2 FQNEAQ (reference sequence). V shed 6 bases and J 5 bases; nucleotides not matched to a gene: 3. This CDR3 is CASSSGGHEQYF. For the CDR3, the DNA is TGTGCCAGCAGTTCGGGAGGGCACGAGCAGTACTTC.